One and the same sample provided the 30 T cell receptor beta chains below, sequenced in a study of control samples from healthy donors and cancer patients. The data were produced by immunoSEQ multiplex PCR, yet TCRdb's version contains in-frame clones alone and is incomplete. The repertoire consists of 120,000 or so clones, with 92% occurring once and the leading ten covering 0.55% to 0.6%. Sequenced sample: PBMCs. These receptors all stem from a man at least 80 years old with head and neck cancer.

The rearrangement links TRBV4-1 to TRBJ2-3; D assignment may be TRBD1 or TRBD2 (5 bases each). This CDR3 comprises 15 residues. The germline V gene has CDR1 MGHRA and CDR2 YSYEKL. V lost 3 bases and J lost 0, with 10 bases in between. In DNA, the CDR3 is TGCGCCAGCAGCCACCCCTGGGGGAGCACAGATACGCAGTATTTT. Residues: CASSHPWGSTDTQYF.

This chain connects TRBV27 to TRBJ2-2; 11 bases match TRBD2. The CDR3 extends over 15 amino acids. Germline trimming cut 6 bases from V and 7 bases from J; bases unmatched to any gene: 7. Per germline, CDR1 MNHEY and CDR2 SMNVEV (reference sequence). The CDR3 protein is CASRPSGRSGGELFF. The CDR3 region has the DNA TGTGCCAGCAGACCTAGCGGGAGGTCAGGCGGGGAGCTGTTTTTT.

The chain recombines TRBV9 with TRBJ2-2; perhaps TRBD2 as D (7 bases). Germline CDR1 reads SGDLS; CDR2 reads YYNGEE. CDR3 length: 17 amino acids. V lost 4 bases, J lost 7 bases, and 23 bases lay in between. The CDR3 sequence is CASSWGAVREFSGELFF. Written as DNA, the CDR3 is TGTGCCAGCAGCTGGGGGGCGGTGCGGGAGTTTAGCGGGGAGCTGTTTTTT.

The chain uses TRBV29-1 and TRBJ2-7, with a tentative D call TRBD1 (5 bases). Germline-derived CDR1 and CDR2 are SQVTM and ANQGSEA. The V gene lost 3 bases and the J gene lost 4 bases, with 16 bases spanning the gap. The length of the CDR3 is 14 residues. The chain's CDR3 is CSVDGQGRAYEQYF. DNA for the CDR3: TGCAGCGTTGACGGCCAGGGAAGGGCGTACGAGCAGTACTTC.

Here the CDR3 reads CASSPRTSGTWMGEQFF. Written as DNA, the CDR3 is TGTGCCAGTAGTCCCAGGACTAGCGGAACCTGGATGGGTGAGCAGTTCTTC. J is TRBJ2-1 and V is TRBV19; TRBD2 aligns across 10 bases. The CDR3 has 17 residues. Germline values: CDR1 LNHDA, CDR2 SQIVND (reference sequence). Trimming at V came to 5 bases and at J to 9 bases, leaving 16 bases not matched to a gene.

This chain links TRBV7-8 with TRBJ1-1; 7 bases map to TRBD1. The CDR3 length is 17 residues. V dropped 3 bases and J dropped 0; count of bases not matched to a gene: 10. Germline CDR1 is SGHVS and CDR2 is FQNEAQ. The CDR3 nucleotides read TGTGCCAGCAGCTTCAGGGGGATGACATCTATGAACACTGAAGCTTTCTTT. Translating gives CASSFRGMTSMNTEAFF.

The CDR3 is CASSSRVSYEQYF. DNA of the CDR3: TGTGCCAGCAGCTCCAGGGTTTCCTACGAGCAGTACTTC. This chain connects TRBV6-5 to TRBJ2-7; tentative D call: TRBD1 (5 bases). Germline CDR1 is MNHEY and CDR2 is SVGAGI. This CDR3 has 13 amino acids. V was shortened by 6 bases and J by 1 base, with 10 bases between the two germline ends.

The chain links TRBV6-5 to TRBJ2-2; D perhaps matches TRBD1 (5 bases). The CDR3 contains 15 residues. Trimming took off 6 bases at V and 0 bases at J, with 11 bases between the two ends. Germline-derived CDR1 and CDR2 are MNHEY and SVGAGI. DNA for the CDR3: TGTGCCAGCAGGCAGGGCGGTTCGAACACCGGGGAGCTGTTTTTT. It is translated as CASRQGGSNTGELFF.

V is TRBV6-1 and J is TRBJ2-7; the D is unclear. The ends were cut back, 3 bases at V and 0 bases at J, with 12 bases in the middle. Germline CDR1 and CDR2: MNHNS and SASEGT. This CDR3 has 15 residues. The CDR3 DNA is TGTGCCAGCAGTGACCGACATAGTAGCTCCTACGAGCAGTACTTC. It translates to CASSDRHSSSYEQYF.

The chain carries TRBV5-1 and TRBJ1-6, with D perhaps matching TRBD1 (5 bases). Trimming removed 4 bases from V and 4 bases from J, with 21 bases in between. The CDR3 sequence is 18 residues long. CDR1 SGHRS and CDR2 YFSETQ come from the germline V gene. As DNA, the CDR3 is TGCGCCAGCAGCCTGGACCGGCACAGGTTGCCTTATAATTCACCCCTCCACTTT. Its protein product is CASSLDRHRLPYNSPLHF.

The CDR3 region has the DNA TGTGCCAGCAGCTACGCCACCGGGCCCCAGCATTTT. This codes for CASSYATGPQHF. The chain has TRBV7-2 and TRBJ1-5; no clear D. This CDR3 is 12 amino acids long. The germline V and J ends were trimmed by 4 bases and 9 bases, with 10 bases remaining between them. Germline loops: CDR1 SGHTA, CDR2 FQGNSA.

V and J are TRBV5-1 and TRBJ2-5; 8 nucleotides align to TRBD1. J was trimmed by 5 bases and V by 0 bases; bases with no gene match: 3. The CDR3 has 14 residues. Germline loops: CDR1 SGHRS, CDR2 YFSETQ. CDR3 loop: CASSLGTGIETQYF. The CDR3 DNA follows: TGCGCCAGCAGCTTGGGGACAGGGATCGAGACCCAGTACTTC.

The chain recombines TRBV27 with TRBJ1-1; no firm D call. The V and J ends lost 5 bases and 2 bases respectively, with 12 bases between them. The CDR3 spans 14 residues. CDR1 is MNHEY and CDR2 is SMNVEV in the germline V gene (reference sequence). The CDR3 DNA reads as TGTGCCAGCAGTACCCAACAGCTAAACACTGAAGCTTTCTTT. Translating gives CASSTQQLNTEAFF.

J is TRBJ1-6 and V is TRBV2; 7 bases map to TRBD1. Trimming at V came to 4 bases and at J to 8 bases, leaving 5 bases not matched to a gene. Germline V gene data show CDR1 as SNHLY and CDR2 as FYNNEI. This CDR3 region has 14 residues. DNA of the CDR3: TGTGCCAGCAGTGGACAGGGTGCCGATTCACCCCTCCACTTT. This encodes CASSGQGADSPLHF.

The chain links TRBV5-1 to TRBJ1-6, with no clear D. V was trimmed by 2 bases and J by 12 bases, leaving 12 bases between them. The germline V gene encodes CDR1 SGHRS and CDR2 YFSETQ. The CDR3 runs 13 residues. The CDR3 DNA reads TGCGCCAGCAGCTTAGGCAGGACCAAACCCCTCCACTTT. Translated, it gives CASSLGRTKPLHF.

This clone was found a few times. This rearrangement joins TRBV28 to TRBJ1-2; tentatively, D is TRBD1 (6 bases). The V end was cut by 6 bases, the J end by 1 base, with 9 bases between. Germline V gene data show CDR1 as MDHEN and CDR2 as SYDVKM. CDR3 length equals 13 residues. CDR3 sequence (DNA): TGTGCCAGCAGCCTAGGGGGTAACTATGGCTACACCTTC. It specifies CASSLGGNYGYTF.

The chain carries TRBV5-1 and TRBJ1-6; TRBD1 aligns across 8 bases. Trimming at V came to 0 bases and at J to 6 bases, leaving 2 bases not matched to a gene. This CDR3 has 15 amino acids. Germline CDR1 and CDR2: SGHRS and YFSETQ. The DNA for the CDR3 is TGCGCCAGCAGCTTGGGACAGGGGTTTAATTCACCCCTCCACTTT. The encoded protein is CASSLGQGFNSPLHF.

The chain couples TRBV7-9 to TRBJ2-2, with TRBD2 matching over 8 bases. Trimming took 5 bases from V and 2 from J; bases not matched to a gene: 10. Germline-derived CDR1 and CDR2 are SEHNR and FQNEAQ (reference sequence). The CDR3 length is 17 residues. CDR3 DNA: TGTGCCAGCAGCCCGCGAGCGGGGGAGGTAAACACCGGGGAGCTGTTTTTT. Its translation is CASSPRAGEVNTGELFF.

Comments on this clone: Other DNA sequences from this sample encode an identical CDR3 as well. The chain has TRBV6-4 and TRBJ2-2; no firm D call. This CDR3 has 13 residues. The V end lost 2 bases, the J end lost 1 base, and 2 bases lay between the germline ends. Germline CDR1 and CDR2: MRHNA and SNTAGT. The CDR3 region is CASSDGNTGELFF. CDR3 DNA sequence: TGTGCCAGCAGTGACGGGAACACCGGGGAGCTGTTTTTT.

This chain joins TRBV5-4 and TRBJ2-1; 7 bases align to TRBD1. CDR1 is SGHNT and CDR2 is YYREEE in the germline V gene (reference sequence). There are 14 residues in the CDR3. With V trimmed by 2 bases and J by 4 bases, 3 bases remained unmatched. CDR3 nucleotide sequence: TGTGCCAGCAGCTTCTCGGGACAGTACAATGAGCAGTTCTTC. Amino acid sequence: CASSFSGQYNEQFF.

The V call is TRBV11-3, the J call TRBJ2-7, with D possibly being TRBD2 (6 bases). This CDR3 spans 14 amino acids. V lost 4 bases to trimming and J lost 2 bases, with 12 bases between them. CDR1 SGHNT and CDR2 YENEEA come from the germline V gene. The CDR3 region has the DNA TGTGCCAGCAGCTACGGGACTGTCCCCTACGAGCAGTACTTC. The encoded protein is CASSYGTVPYEQYF.

This clone was seen once. V gene TRBV20-1 combines with J gene TRBJ2-5; D ambiguous. Germline-derived CDR1 and CDR2 are DFQATT and SNEGSKA (reference sequence). The length of the CDR3 is 11 residues. The V and J ends lost 6 bases and 4 bases respectively, with 9 bases between them. The CDR3 nucleotides are TGCAGTGCGAGGACCGGAGAGACCCAGTACTTC. As protein: CSARTGETQYF.

The chain uses TRBV3-1 (or the pseudogene TRBV3-2) and TRBJ1-6; D not resolved. Per germline, CDR1 LGHDT and CDR2 YNNKEL (reference sequence). The CDR3 has 14 amino acids. V was cut by 2 bases and J by 8 bases, with 10 bases left in between. DNA of the CDR3: TGTGCCAGCAGCCAAATGCGTCAGGATTCACCCCTCCACTTT. Encoded protein: CASSQMRQDSPLHF.

The chain links TRBV5-1 to TRBJ2-7; D might be TRBD2 (5 bases). Germline CDR1 is SGHRS and CDR2 is YFSETQ. The CDR3 contains 14 residues. Trimming removed 4 bases at V and 2 bases at J, with 13 bases between. CDR3 coding DNA: TGCGCCAGCAGCCCGGAAGGGAGTACCTACGAGCAGTACTTC. It encodes CASSPEGSTYEQYF.

The V and J genes are TRBV24-1 and TRBJ2-1; D unclear. The CDR3 runs to 13 residues. Germline lookup yields CDR1 KGHDR and CDR2 SFDVKD. V was clipped by 3 bases and J by 8 bases, with 10 bases between them. The CDR3, as DNA: TGTGCCACCAGTGATCGACTGGTCCATGAGCAGTTCTTC. Translated: CATSDRLVHEQFF.

The CDR3 DNA reads TGTGCCAGCAGTCCGGGACAGGGTATCTCCTACGAGCAGTACTTC. This encodes CASSPGQGISYEQYF. J is TRBJ2-7 and V is TRBV2; 9 positions agree with TRBD1. The germline V gene has CDR1 SNHLY and CDR2 FYNNEI. With 5 bases clipped from V and 0 bases from J, the junction kept 5 bases outside the gene matches. The CDR3 has 15 residues.

The chain combines TRBV14 with TRBJ2-5; D call uncertain. There are 13 residues in the CDR3. Per germline, CDR1 SGHDN and CDR2 FVKESK. Deletions cut 4 bases from V and 5 bases from J, with 11 bases between. The CDR3 region has the DNA TGTGCCAGCAGCCCTCTAGGAATGGAGACCCAGTACTTC. This sequence encodes CASSPLGMETQYF.

The J gene is TRBJ2-5, the V gene TRBV3-1 (or the pseudogene TRBV3-2), with TRBD2 identical over 8 bases. With 3 bases clipped from V and 1 base from J, the junction kept 7 bases outside the gene matches. CDR1 LGHDT and CDR2 YNNKEL come from the germline V gene (reference sequence). CDR3 length: 16 amino acids. CDR3 protein: CASSQRPGGGQETQYF. The CDR3 nucleotides read TGTGCCAGCAGCCAGAGGCCGGGGGGGGGCCAAGAGACCCAGTACTTC.

CDR3 protein: CASSPTGTENEKLFF. CDR3 nucleotides: TGTGCCAGTAGCCCCACAGGGACAGAGAATGAAAAACTGTTTTTT. The genes are TRBV19 and TRBJ1-4; 7 bases agree with TRBD1. V shed 6 bases and J 5 bases; nucleotides not matched to a gene: 9. CDR3 length: 15 residues. The germline gives CDR1 LNHDA, CDR2 SQIVND (reference sequence).

The chain has TRBV6-5 and TRBJ2-7; the match to TRBD1 covers 8 bases. Losses at the gene ends were 6 bases for V and 3 bases for J; bases not matched to a gene: 7. The germline CDR1 and CDR2 sequences are MNHEY and SVGAGI. The CDR3 covers 14 residues. The CDR3 DNA sequence: TGTGCCAGCAGCTCCTATGACAGGGGCTACGAGCAGTACTTC. This gives the protein CASSSYDRGYEQYF.